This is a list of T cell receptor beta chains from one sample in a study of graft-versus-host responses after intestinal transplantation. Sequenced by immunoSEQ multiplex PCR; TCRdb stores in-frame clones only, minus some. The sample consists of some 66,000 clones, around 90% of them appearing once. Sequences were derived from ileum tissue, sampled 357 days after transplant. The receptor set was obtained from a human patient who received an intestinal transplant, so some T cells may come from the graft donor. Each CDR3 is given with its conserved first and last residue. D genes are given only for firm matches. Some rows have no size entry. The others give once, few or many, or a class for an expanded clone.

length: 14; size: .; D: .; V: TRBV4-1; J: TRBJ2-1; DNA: TGCGCCAGCAGCCAAGATCACGGGTACAATGAGCAGTTCTTC; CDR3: CASSQDHGYNEQFF
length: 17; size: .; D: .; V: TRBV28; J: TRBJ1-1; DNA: TGTGCCAGCAGTTTTCCCCTAGGGGGGAGGATGAACACTGAAGCTTTCTTT; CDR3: CASSFPLGGRMNTEAFF
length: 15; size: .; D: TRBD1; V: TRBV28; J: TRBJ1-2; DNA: TGTGCCAGCAGTGAAGGGACAGGGGGGGACTATGGCTACACCTTC; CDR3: CASSEGTGGDYGYTF
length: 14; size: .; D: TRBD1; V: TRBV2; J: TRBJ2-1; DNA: TGTGCCAATACCCGGGACAGGGGGCTCAATGAGCAGTTCTTC; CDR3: CANTRDRGLNEQFF
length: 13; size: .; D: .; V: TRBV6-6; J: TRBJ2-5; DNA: TGTGCCAGCAGTAAAACTAACAAAGAGACCCAGTACTTC; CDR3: CASSKTNKETQYF
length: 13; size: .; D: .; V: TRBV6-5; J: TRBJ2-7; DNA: TGTGCCAGCGGCGTGGGGGGATCCTACGAGCAGTACTTC; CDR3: CASGVGGSYEQYF
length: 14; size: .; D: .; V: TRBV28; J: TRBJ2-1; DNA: TGTGCCAGTAGACTAGAGGTTAACTACAATGAGCAGTTCTTC; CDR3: CASRLEVNYNEQFF
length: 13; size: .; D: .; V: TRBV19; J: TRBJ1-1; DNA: TGTGCCAGTACCCTCCCAGGGGCAACTGAAGCTTTCTTT; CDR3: CASTLPGATEAFF
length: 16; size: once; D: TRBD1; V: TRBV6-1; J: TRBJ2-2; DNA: TGTGCCAGCAGTGTTAAGGGACAGGGGGCGACCGGGGAGCTGTTTTTT; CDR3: CASSVKGQGATGELFF
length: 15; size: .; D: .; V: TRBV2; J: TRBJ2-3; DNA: TGTGCCAGCAACTCCGCCCACAGGGAGGGAGATACGCAGTATTTT; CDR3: CASNSAHREGDTQYF
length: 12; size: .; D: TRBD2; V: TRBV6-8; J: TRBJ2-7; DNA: TGTGCCAGCAGTCTAGCGGGCTACGAGCAGTACTTC; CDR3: CASSLAGYEQYF
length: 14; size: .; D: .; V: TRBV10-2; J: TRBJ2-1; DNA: TGCGCCAGCAGTTTGAGGACTATCCTCAATGAGCAGTTCTTC; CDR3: CASSLRTILNEQFF
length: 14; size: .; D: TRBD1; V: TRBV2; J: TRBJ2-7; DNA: TGTGCCAGCAGCCCAAGCGCAGGGGGCTACGAGCAGTACTTC; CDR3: CASSPSAGGYEQYF
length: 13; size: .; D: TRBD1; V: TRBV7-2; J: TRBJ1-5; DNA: TGTGCCAGCGGTTCAGGGGGCCTCAAGCCCCAGCATTTT; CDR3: CASGSGGLKPQHF
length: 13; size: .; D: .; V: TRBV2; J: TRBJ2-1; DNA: TGTGCCAGCAGTTTACAGGGCTACAATGAGCAGTTCTTC; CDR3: CASSLQGYNEQFF
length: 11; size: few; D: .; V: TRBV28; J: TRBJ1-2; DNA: TGTGCCAGCAGCCAGGGCTATGGCTACACCTTC; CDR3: CASSQGYGYTF
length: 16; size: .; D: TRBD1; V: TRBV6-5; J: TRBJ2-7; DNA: TGTGCCAGCAGTTACTCGTTGGGACAGGGAGGGCGCGAGCAGTACTTC; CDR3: CASSYSLGQGGREQYF
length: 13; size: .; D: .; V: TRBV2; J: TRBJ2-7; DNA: TGTGCCAGCAGTCCCGGGGGCGCGGGCGAGCAGTACTTC; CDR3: CASSPGGAGEQYF
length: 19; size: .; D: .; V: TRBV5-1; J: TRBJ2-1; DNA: TGCGCCAGCAGCTTGTTGGCTTCGACTAGTAGGGGAGAATACAATGAGCAGTTCTTC; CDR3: CASSLLASTSRGEYNEQFF
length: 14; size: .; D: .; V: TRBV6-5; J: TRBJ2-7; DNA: TGTGCCAGCAGTTACTCTCCGTCGACCTACGAGCAGTACTTC; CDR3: CASSYSPSTYEQYF
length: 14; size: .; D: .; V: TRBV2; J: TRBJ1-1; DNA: TGTGCCAGCAGTGAACACAGGCCAAACACTGAAGCTTTCTTT; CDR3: CASSEHRPNTEAFF
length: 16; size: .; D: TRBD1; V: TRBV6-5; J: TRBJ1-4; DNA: TGTGCCAGCAGTTACTCGCCGTGGACAGGATATGAAAAACTGTTTTTT; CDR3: CASSYSPWTGYEKLFF
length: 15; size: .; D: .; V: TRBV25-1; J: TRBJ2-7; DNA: TGTGCCAGCAGTGATCGCGGGGCGCGGATCTACGAGCAGTACTTC; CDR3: CASSDRGARIYEQYF
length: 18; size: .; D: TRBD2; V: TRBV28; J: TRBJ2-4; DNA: TGTGCCAGCAGTTCGACCGGGACTAGCGGGTTTGACAAAAACATTCAGTACTTC; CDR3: CASSSTGTSGFDKNIQYF
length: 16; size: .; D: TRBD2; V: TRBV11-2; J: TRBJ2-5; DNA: TGTGCCAGCAGCTCAGCGGGGGATTTGGGCCAAGAGACCCAGTACTTC; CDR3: CASSSAGDLGQETQYF
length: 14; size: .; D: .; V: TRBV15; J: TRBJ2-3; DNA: TGTGCCACCAGCAGAGATGGGGACACAGATACGCAGTATTTT; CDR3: CATSRDGDTDTQYF
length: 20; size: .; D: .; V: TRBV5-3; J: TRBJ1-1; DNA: TGTGCCAGAAGCCCGTACCATTGCCGGGACATCCGGAAGGAGGACACTGAAGCTTTCTTT; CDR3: CARSPYHCRDIRKEDTEAFF
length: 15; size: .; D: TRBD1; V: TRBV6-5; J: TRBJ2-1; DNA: TGTGCCAGCAGTTACACAGGGGGAACCTCGGAGGAGCAGTTCTTC; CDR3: CASSYTGGTSEEQFF
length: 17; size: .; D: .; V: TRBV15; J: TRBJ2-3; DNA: TGTGCCACCAGCAGACGAACAGACTTAGTCGAGTTGGGGACGCAGTATTTT; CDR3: CATSRRTDLVELGTQYF
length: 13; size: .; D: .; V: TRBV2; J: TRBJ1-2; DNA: TGTGCCAGCAGTGAAGTCCAGGGCTTCGGCTACACCTTC; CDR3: CASSEVQGFGYTF
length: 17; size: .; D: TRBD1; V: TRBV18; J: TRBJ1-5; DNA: TGTGCCAGCTCACCAGGCTCCGGGACAGGGGGCTGGCAGCCCCAGCATTTT; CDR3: CASSPGSGTGGWQPQHF
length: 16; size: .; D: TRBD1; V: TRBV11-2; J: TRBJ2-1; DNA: TGTGCCAGCAGCTTAGCCCGGGACAGGGACTACAATGAGCAGTTCTTC; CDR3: CASSLARDRDYNEQFF
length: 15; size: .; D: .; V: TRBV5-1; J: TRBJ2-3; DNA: TGCGCCAGCAGCTTGTTTTCCCAGGGGACAGATACGCAGTATTTT; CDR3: CASSLFSQGTDTQYF
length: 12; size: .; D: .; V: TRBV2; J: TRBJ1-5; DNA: TGTGCCAGCAGCAGAGCCAATCAGCCCCAGCATTTT; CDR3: CASSRANQPQHF
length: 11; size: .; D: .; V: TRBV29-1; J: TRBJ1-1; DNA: TGCAGCGTACGCAGGGGCACTGAAGCTTTCTTT; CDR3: CSVRRGTEAFF
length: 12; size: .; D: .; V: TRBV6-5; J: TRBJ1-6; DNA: TGTGCCAGCACTAGCCTGAAAGCGGCCCTCCACTTT; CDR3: CASTSLKAALHF
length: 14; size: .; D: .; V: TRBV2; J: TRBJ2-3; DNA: TGTGCCAGCAGTGTGCGGGCTGTTACAGATACGCAGTATTTT; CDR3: CASSVRAVTDTQYF
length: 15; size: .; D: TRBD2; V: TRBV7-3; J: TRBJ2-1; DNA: TGTGCCAGCAGCTTGGAGGGGACTAGCAAGAGTGAGCAGTTCTTC; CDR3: CASSLEGTSKSEQFF
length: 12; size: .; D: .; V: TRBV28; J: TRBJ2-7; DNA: TGTGCCAGCAGTTTGGTGGGTTACGAGCAGTACTTC; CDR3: CASSLVGYEQYF
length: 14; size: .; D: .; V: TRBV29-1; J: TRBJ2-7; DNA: TGCAGCGTTGAGGCCGGGGACGGCTCCTACGAGCAGTACTTC; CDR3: CSVEAGDGSYEQYF
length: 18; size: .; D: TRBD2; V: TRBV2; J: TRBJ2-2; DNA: TGTGCCAGCAGCCTTGGACTAGCGGGAGGGAAGAACACCGGGGAGCTGTTTTTT; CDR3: CASSLGLAGGKNTGELFF
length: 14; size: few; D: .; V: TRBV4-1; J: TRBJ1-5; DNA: TGCGCCAGCAGCCAAGGGCCATCAAATCAGCCCCAGCATTTT; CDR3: CASSQGPSNQPQHF
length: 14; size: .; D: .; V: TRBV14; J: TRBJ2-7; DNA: TGTGCCAGCAGCCAAGGAGGCGGCTACTACGAGCAGTACTTC; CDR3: CASSQGGGYYEQYF
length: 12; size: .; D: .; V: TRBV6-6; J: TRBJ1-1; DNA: TGTGCCAGCAATCGGGCGAACACTGAAGCTTTCTTT; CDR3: CASNRANTEAFF
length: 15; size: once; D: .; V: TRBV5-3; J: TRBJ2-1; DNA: TGTGCAGGACCCAACAGGTTCTTATCCTACAATGAGCAGTTCTTC; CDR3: CAGPNRFLSYNEQFF
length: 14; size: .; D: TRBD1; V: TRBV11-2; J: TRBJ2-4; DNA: TGTGCCAGCTCCCCGACGACAGGGAGTAACATTCAGTACTTC; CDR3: CASSPTTGSNIQYF
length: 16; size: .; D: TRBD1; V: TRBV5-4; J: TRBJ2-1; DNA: TGTGCCAGCAGGTCGGGGACAGGGAGCTCCTACAATGAGCAGTTCTTC; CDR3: CASRSGTGSSYNEQFF
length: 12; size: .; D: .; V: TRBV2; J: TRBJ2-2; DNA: TGTGCCAGCATCACGAACACCGGGGAGCTGTTTTTT; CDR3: CASITNTGELFF
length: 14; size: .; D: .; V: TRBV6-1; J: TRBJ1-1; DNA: TGTGCCAGCAGTGAGGGATCCTCAAACACTGAAGCTTTCTTT; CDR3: CASSEGSSNTEAFF
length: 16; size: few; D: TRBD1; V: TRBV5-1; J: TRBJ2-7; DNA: TGCGCCAGCAGCGGGGACAGGGGGCAAATGAGGAACGAGCAGTACTTC; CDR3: CASSGDRGQMRNEQYF
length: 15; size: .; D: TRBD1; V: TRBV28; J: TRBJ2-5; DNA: TGTGCCAGCATTACCGGGACAGGGGGCGCGAAGACCCAGTACTTC; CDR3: CASITGTGGAKTQYF
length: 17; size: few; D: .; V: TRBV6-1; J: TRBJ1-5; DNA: TGTGCCAGCAGTGCGACCCCGACAGCTCATAGCAATCAGCCCCAGCATTTT; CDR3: CASSATPTAHSNQPQHF
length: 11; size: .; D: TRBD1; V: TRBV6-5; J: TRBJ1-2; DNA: TGTGCCAGCAGTGTACAGGGGGGTAACACCTTC; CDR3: CASSVQGGNTF
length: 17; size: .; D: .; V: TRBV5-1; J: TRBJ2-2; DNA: TGCGCCAGCAGCATTACCAGGCTGTCGACTAGTTTCGGGGAGCTGTTTTTT; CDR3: CASSITRLSTSFGELFF
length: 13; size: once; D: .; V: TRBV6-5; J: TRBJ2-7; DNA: TGTGCCAGCAGTTACGGTGATTCATACGAGCAGTACTTC; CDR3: CASSYGDSYEQYF